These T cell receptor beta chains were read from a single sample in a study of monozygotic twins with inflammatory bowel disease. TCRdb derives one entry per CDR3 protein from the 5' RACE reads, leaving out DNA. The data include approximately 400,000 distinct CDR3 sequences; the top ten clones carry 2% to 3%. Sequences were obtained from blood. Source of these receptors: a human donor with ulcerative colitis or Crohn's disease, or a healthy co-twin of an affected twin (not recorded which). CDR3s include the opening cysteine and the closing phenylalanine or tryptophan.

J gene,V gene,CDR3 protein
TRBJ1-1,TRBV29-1,CSARQANTEAFF
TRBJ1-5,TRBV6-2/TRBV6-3,CASSYWGTGDQPQHF
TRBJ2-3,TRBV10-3,CAISEERGVTDTQYF
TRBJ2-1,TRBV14,CASSQEWREGNEQFF
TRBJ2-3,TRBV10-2,CASMGGGADTQYF
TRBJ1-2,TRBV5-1,CASSLPGQYGYTF
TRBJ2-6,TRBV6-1,CASRTTGDPNVLTF
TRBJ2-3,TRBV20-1,CSASHPAGDTDTQYF
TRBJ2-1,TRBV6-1,CASSNREANEQFF
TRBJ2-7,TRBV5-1,CASSQGQGDSYEQYF
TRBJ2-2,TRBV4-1,CASRLASGELFF
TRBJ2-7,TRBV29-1,CSVNSRDRAYEQYF
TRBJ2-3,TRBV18,CASSTSQDTQYF
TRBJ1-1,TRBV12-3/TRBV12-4,CASNLQHTEAFF
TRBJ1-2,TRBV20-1,CSARDRGATWANTF
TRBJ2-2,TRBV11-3,CASAGYANTGELFF
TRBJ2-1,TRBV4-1,CASSQDWGGAGGHQINEQFF
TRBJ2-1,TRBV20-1,CSARDLFRGRSEQFF
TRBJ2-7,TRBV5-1,CASSFWGNYEQYF
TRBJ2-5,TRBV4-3,CASSQEYGGRSYQETQYF
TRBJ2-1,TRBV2,CASRGQGHLFGEQFF
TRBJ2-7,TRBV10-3,CAISTGTSGYEQYF
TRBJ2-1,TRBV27,CASKLLRGNEQFF
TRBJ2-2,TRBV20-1,CSARDSNTRELFF
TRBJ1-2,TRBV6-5,CASSYPNGQGGYTF
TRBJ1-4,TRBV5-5,CASSPIGQGLNEKLFF
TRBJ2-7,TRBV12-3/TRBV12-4,CASSGTGTGFTYEQYF
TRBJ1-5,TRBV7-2,CASSLLAGGNQPQHF